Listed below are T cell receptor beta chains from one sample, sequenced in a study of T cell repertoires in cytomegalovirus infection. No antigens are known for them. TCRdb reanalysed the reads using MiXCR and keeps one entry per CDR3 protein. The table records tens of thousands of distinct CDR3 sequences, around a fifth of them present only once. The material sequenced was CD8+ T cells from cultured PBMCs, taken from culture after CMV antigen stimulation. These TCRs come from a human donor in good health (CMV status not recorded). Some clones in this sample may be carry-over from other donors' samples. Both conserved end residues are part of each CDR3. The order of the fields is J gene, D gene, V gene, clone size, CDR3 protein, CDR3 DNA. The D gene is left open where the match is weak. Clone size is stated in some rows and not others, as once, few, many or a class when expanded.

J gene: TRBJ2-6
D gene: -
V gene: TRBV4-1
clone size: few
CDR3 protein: CASSLHVGTGANVLTF
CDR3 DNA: TGCGCCAGCAGCCTCCACGTCGGTACTGGGGCCAACGTCCTGACTTTC

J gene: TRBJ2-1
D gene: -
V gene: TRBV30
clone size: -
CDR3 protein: CAWSPYTGNEQFF
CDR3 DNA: TGTGCCTGGAGTCCTTATACAGGGAATGAGCAGTTCTTC

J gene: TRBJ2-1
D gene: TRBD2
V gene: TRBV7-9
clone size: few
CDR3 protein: CASSLAPAGREEQFF
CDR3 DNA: TGTGCCAGCAGCTTAGCTCCAGCGGGGCGGGAAGAGCAGTTCTTC

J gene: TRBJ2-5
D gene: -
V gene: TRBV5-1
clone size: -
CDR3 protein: CASSLVAATETQYF
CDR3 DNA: TGCGCCAGCAGCTTGGTGGCAGCCACGGAGACCCAGTACTTC

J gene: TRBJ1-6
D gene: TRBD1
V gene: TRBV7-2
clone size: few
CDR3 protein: CASSSSGQGNSPLHF
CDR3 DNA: TGTGCCAGCAGCTCGTCGGGACAGGGGAATTCACCCCTCCACTTT

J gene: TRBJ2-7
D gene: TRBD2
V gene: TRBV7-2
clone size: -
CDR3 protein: CASSPAGVSSYEQYF
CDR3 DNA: TGTGCCAGCAGCCCAGCGGGGGTTAGCTCCTACGAGCAATACTTC

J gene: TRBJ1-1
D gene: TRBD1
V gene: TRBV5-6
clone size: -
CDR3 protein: CASSSGQLNTEAFF
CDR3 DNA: TGTGCCAGCAGCTCGGGACAGTTGAACACTGAAGCTTTCTTT

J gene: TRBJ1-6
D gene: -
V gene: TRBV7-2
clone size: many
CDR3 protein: CASTTGSSYNSPLHF
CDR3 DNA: TGTGCCAGCACCACAGGGAGCTCCTATAATTCACCCCTCCACTTT

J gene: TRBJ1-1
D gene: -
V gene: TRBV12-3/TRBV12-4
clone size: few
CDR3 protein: CASRPLTVPSNTEAFF
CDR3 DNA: TGTGCCAGCAGACCTCTGACTGTACCATCGAACACTGAAGCTTTCTTT

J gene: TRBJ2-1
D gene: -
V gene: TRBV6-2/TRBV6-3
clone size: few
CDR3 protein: CASSYVTMRNEQFF
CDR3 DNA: TGTGCCAGCAGTTACGTAACTATGCGGAATGAGCAGTTCTTC

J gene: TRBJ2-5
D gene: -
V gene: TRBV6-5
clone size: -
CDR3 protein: CASSERQGPKRETQYF
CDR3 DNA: TGTGCCAGCAGTGAACGGCAGGGTCCTAAAAGGGAGACCCAGTACTTC

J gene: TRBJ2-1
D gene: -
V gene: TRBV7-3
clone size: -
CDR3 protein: CASSFGIHNEQFF
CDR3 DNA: TGTGCCAGCAGCTTCGGGATTCACAATGAGCAGTTCTTC

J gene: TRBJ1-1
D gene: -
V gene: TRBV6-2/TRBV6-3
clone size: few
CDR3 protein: CASSFLSLNTEAFF
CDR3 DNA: TGTGCCAGCAGTTTTCTCAGCCTGAACACTGAAGCTTTCTTT

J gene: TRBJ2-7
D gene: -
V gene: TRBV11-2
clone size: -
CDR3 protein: CASSSSGTEYYEQYF
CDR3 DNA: TGTGCCAGCAGCTCATCCGGGACGGAATACTACGAGCAGTACTTC

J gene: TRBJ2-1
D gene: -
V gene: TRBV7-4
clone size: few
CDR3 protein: CASSAPGALSYEQFF
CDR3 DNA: TGTGCCAGCAGCGCACCCGGGGCCCTCTCGTATGAGCAGTTCTTC

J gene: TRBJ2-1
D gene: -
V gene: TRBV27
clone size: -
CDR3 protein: CASIQGDEQFF
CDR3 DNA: TGTGCCAGCATACAGGGCGATGAGCAGTTCTTC

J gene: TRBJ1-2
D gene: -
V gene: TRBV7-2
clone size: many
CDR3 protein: CASSLWGVSGYTF
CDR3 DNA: TGTGCCAGCAGCCTCTGGGGGGTGTCCGGCTACACCTTC

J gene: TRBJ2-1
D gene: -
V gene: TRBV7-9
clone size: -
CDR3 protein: CASSLGRPSSYNEQFF
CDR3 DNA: TGTGCCAGCAGCTTAGGGCGGCCCAGCTCCTACAATGAGCAGTTCTTC

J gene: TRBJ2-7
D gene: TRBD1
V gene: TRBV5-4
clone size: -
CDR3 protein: CASSPPGQGYFHEQYF
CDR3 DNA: TGTGCCAGCAGCCCTCCAGGACAGGGGTATTTCCACGAGCAGTACTTC

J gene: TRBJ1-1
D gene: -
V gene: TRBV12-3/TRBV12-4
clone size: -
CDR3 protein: CASSLGRAKEAFF
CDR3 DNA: TGTGCCAGCAGTTTAGGCAGGGCGAAGGAAGCTTTCTTT

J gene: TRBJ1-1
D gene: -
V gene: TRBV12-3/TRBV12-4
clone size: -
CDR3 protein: CASAPAGWGNTEAFF
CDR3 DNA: TGTGCCAGCGCTCCGGCAGGGTGGGGAAACACTGAAGCTTTCTTT

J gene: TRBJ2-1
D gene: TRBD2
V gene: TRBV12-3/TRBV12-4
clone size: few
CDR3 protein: CASSQFGLAGVPPQFF
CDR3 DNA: TGTGCCAGCAGCCAATTCGGGCTAGCGGGTGTGCCCCCCCAGTTCTTC

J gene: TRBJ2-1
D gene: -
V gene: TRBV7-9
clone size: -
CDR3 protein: CASSAKGEQFF
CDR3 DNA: TGTGCCAGCAGCGCCAAGGGCGAGCAGTTCTTC

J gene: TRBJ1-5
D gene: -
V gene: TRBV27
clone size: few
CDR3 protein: CASSGGRFNQPQHF
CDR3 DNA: TGTGCCAGCAGTGGAGGCAGATTCAATCAGCCCCAGCATTTT

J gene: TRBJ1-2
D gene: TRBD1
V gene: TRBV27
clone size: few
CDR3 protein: CASSTRDRPNYGYTF
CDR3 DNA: TGTGCCAGCAGTACCCGGGACAGGCCTAACTATGGCTACACCTTC

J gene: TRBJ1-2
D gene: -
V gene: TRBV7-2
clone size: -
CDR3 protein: CASSFGGALGYTF
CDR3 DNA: TGTGCCAGCAGCTTCGGGGGGGCGCTGGGCTACACCTTC

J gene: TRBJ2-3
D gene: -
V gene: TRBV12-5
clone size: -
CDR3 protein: CASEGRGTSTDTQYF
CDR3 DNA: TGTGCTAGTGAGGGCCGGGGGACTAGCACAGATACGCAGTATTTT

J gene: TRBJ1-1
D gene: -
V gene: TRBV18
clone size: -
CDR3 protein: CASSIGQKNTEAFF
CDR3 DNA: TGTGCCAGCTCAATAGGACAGAAGAACACTGAAGCTTTCTTT

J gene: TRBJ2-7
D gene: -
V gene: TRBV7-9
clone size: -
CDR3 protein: CASSPEGPRYEQYF
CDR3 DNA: TGTGCCAGCAGCCCGGAGGGTCCCCGATACGAGCAGTACTTC

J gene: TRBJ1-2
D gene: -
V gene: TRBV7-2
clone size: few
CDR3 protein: CASSLVGAGTPGYGYTF
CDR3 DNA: TGTGCCAGCAGCTTAGTTGGGGCAGGGACGCCCGGCTATGGCTACACCTTC

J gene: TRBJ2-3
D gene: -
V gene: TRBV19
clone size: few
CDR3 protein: CASSIWGDFTDTQYF
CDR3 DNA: TGTGCCAGTAGTATTTGGGGGGATTTTACAGATACGCAGTATTTT

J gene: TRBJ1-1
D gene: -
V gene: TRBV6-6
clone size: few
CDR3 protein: CATQRPLGEAFF
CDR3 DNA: TGTGCCACCCAAAGGCCCCTAGGGGAAGCTTTCTTT

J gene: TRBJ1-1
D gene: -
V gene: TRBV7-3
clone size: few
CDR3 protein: CASSPLAGSNMNTEAFF
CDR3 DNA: TGTGCCAGCAGCCCCTTGGCAGGGAGCAATATGAACACTGAAGCTTTCTTT

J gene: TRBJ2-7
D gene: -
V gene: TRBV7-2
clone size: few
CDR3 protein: CASSLRGFHEQYF
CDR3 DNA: TGTGCCAGCAGCTTGCGAGGGTTCCACGAGCAGTACTTC

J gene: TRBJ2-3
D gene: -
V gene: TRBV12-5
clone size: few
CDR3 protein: CASGFGLTDTQYF
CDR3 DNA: TGTGCTAGTGGTTTTGGGTTGACAGATACGCAGTATTTT

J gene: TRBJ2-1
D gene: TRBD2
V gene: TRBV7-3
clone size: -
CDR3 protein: CASSLRPPGLAGDYNEQFF
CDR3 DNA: TGTGCCAGCAGCTTAAGGCCCCCCGGACTAGCGGGAGACTACAATGAGCAGTTCTTC

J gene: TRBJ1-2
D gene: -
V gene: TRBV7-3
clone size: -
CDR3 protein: CASSFMGGYTF
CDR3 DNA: TGTGCCAGCAGCTTCATGGGAGGCTACACCTTC

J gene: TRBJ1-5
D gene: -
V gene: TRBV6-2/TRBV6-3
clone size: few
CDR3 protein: CASSYEGGAQPQHF
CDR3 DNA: TGTGCCAGCAGTTACGAAGGGGGAGCTCAGCCCCAGCATTTT

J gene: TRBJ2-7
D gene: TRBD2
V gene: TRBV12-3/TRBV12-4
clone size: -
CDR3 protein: CASSFRAGGSGEQYF
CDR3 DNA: TGTGCCAGCAGTTTCCGAGCGGGAGGATCGGGAGAGCAGTACTTC

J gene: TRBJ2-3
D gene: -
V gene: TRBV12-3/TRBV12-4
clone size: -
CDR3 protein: CASSPPWGGLRGTDTQYF
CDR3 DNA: TGTGCCAGCAGCCCTCCCTGGGGTGGCTTAAGGGGGACAGATACGCAGTATTTT

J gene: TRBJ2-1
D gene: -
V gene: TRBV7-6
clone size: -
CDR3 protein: CASSHLRDPPPYNEQFF
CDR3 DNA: TGTGCCAGCAGCCACCTAAGAGATCCGCCCCCCTACAATGAGCAGTTCTTC

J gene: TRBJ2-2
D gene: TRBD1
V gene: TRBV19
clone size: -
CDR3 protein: CASSPRQGGTGELFF
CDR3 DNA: TGTGCCAGTAGTCCACGACAGGGGGGCACCGGGGAGCTGTTTTTT

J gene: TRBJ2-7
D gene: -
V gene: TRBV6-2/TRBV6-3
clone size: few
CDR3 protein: CASTLRASYEQYF
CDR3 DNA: TGTGCCAGCACCCTCCGTGCGTCATACGAGCAGTACTTC

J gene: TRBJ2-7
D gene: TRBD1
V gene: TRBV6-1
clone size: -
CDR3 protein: CASRTPGTGAYEQYF
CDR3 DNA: TGTGCCAGCAGAACCCCCGGGACAGGGGCCTACGAGCAGTACTTC